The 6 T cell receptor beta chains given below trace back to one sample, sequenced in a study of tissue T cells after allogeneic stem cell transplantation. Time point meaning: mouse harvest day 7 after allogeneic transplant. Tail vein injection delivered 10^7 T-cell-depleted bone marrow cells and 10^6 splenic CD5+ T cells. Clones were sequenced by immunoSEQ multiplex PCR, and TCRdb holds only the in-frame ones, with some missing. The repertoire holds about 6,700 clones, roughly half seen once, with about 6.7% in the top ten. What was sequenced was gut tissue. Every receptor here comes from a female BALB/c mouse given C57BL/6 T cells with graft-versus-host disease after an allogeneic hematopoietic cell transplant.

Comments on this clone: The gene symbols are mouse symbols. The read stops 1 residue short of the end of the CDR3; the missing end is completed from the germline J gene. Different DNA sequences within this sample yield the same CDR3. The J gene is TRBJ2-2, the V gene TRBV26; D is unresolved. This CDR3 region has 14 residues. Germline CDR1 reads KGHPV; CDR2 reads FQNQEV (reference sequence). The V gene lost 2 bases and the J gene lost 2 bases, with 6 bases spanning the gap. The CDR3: CASSLGPNTGQLYF. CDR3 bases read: TGTGCCAGCAGTCTGGGACCGAACACCGGGCAGCTCTAC. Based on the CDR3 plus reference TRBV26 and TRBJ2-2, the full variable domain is NSKVIQTPRYLVKGQGQKAKMRCIPEKGHPVVFWYQQNKNNEFKFLINFQNQEVLQQIDMTEKRFSAECPSNSPCSLEIQSSEAGDSALYLCASSLGPNTGQLYFGEGSKLTVL.

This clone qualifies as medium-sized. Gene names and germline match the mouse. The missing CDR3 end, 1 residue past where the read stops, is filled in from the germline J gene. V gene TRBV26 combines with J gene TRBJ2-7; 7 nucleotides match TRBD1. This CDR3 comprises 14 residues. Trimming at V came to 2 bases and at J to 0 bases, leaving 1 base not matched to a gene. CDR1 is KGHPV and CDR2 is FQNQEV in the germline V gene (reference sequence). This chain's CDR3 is CASSLPGGSYEQYF. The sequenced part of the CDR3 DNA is TGTGCCAGCAGTCTGCCAGGGGGCTCCTATGAACAGTAC.

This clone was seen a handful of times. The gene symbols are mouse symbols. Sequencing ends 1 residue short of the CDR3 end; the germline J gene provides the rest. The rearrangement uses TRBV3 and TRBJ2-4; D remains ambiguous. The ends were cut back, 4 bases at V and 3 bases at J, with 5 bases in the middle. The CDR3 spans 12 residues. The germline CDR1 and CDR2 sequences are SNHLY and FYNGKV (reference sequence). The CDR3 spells CASSSGQNTLYF. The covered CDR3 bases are TGTGCCAGCAGCTCGGGACAAAACACCTTGTAC.

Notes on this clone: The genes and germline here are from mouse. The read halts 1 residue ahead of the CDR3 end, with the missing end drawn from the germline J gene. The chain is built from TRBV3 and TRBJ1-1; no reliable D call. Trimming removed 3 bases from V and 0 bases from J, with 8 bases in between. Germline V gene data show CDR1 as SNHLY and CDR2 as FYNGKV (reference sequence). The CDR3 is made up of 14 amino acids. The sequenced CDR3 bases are TGTGCCAGCAGCTTTGACATTGCAAACACAGAAGTCTTC. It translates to CASSFDIANTEVF. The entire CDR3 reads CASSFDIANTEVFF.

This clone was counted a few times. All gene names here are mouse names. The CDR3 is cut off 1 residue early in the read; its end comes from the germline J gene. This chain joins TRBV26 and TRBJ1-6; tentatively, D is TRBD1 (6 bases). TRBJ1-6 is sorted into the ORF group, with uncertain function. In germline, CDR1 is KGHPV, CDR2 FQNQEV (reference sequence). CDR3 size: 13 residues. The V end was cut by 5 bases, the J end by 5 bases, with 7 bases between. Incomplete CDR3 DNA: TGTGCCAGCAGTGGACAGAATAATTCGCCCCTCTAC. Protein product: CASSGQNNSPLY. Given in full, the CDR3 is CASSGQNNSPLYF.

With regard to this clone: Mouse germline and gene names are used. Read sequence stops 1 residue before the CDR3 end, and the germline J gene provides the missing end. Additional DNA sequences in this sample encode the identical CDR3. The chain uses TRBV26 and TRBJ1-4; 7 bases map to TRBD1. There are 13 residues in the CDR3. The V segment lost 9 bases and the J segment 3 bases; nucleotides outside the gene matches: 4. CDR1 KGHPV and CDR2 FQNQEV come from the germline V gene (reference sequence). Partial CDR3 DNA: TGTGCCAGTTCACAGGGGACCAACGAAAGATTATTT. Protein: CASSQGTNERLF. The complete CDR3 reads CASSQGTNERLFF.